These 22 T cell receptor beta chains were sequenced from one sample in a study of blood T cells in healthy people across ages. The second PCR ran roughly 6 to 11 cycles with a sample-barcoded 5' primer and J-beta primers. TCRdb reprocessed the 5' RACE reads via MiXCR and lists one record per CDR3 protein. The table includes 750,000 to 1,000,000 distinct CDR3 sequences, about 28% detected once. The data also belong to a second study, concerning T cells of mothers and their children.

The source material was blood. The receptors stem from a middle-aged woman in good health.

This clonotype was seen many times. CDR3 protein: CASGRYNEQFF. The CDR3 nucleotides read TGTGCTTCGGGACGGTACAATGAGCAGTTCTTC. The V call is TRBV12-3 or TRBV12-4, the J call TRBJ2-1, with D perhaps assigned TRBD1 or TRBD2 (5 bases each). This CDR3 spans 11 amino acids.

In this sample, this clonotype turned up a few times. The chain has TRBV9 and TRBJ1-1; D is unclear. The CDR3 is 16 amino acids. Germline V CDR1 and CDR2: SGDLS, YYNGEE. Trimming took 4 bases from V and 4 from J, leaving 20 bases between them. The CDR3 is CASSPRGATLGTEAFF. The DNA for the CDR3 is TGTGCCAGCAGCCCTCGAGGCGCCACGCTAGGCACTGAAGCTTTCTTT.

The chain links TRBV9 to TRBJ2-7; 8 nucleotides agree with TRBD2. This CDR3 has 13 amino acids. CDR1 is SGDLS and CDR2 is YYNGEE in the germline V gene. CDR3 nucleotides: TGTGTAGAGCGGGGGCCGATTTACAATGAGCAGTACTTC. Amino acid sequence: CVERGPIYNEQYF.

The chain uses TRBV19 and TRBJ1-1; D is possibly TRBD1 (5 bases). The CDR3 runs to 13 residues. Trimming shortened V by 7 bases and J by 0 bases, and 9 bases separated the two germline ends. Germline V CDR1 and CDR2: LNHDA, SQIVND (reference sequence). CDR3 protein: CASTQGLNTEAFF. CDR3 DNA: TGTGCCAGTACTCAGGGTTTGAACACTGAAGCTTTCTTT.

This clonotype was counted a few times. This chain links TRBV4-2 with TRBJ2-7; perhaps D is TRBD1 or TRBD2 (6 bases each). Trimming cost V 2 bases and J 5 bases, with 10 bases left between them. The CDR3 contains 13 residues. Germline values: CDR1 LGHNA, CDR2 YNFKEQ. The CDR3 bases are TGTGCCAGCAGCCAACGGGGGCGGCACGAGCAGTACTTC. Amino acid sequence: CASSQRGRHEQYF.

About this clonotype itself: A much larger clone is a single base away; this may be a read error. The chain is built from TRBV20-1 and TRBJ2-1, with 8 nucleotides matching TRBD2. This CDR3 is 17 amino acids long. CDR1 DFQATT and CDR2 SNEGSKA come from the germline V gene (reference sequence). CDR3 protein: CGARGTRRQRSYNEQFF. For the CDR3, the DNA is TGCGGTGCTAGAGGGACTAGACGTCAAAGGTCCTACAATGAGCAGTTCTTC.

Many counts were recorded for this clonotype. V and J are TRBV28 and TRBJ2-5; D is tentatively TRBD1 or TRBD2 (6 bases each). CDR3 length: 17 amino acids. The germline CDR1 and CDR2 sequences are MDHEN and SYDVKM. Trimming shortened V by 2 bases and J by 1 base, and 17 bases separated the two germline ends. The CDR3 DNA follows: TGTGCCAGCAGTTTAATCGGGACCCGGGGGCTCCAAGAGACCCAGTACTTC. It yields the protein CASSLIGTRGLQETQYF.

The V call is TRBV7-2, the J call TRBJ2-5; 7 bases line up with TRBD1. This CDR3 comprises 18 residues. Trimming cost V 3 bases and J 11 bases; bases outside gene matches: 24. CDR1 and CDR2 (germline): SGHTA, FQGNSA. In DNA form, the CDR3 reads TGTGCCAGCAGCTTTGAGGGGGCCACCGTAATGGTCTACAATGAGCAGTACTTC. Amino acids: CASSFEGATVMVYNEQYF. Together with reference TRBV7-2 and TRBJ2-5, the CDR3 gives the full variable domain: GAGVSQSPSNKVTEKGKDVELRCDPISGHTALYWYRQSLGQGLEFLIYFQGNSAPDKSGLPSDRFSAERTGGSVSTLTIQRTQQEDSAVYLCASSFEGATVMVYNEQYFGPGTRLLVL.

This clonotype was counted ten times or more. The CDR3 bases are TGCGCCAGCAGCGGGGGGCTGAGACAGGGTTTTTATCAGCCCCAGCATTTT. Its protein is CASSGGLRQGFYQPQHF. The rearrangement uses TRBV5-1 and TRBJ1-5, with TRBD1 identical over 7 bases. The V gene end was trimmed by 4 bases and the J gene end by 5 bases; junction bases not matched to a gene: 15. The CDR3 spans 17 residues. The germline gives CDR1 SGHRS, CDR2 YFSETQ.

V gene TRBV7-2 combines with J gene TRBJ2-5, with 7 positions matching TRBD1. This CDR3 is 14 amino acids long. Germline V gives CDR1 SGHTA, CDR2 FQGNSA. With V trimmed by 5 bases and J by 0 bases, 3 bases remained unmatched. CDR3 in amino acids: CASSKQGHQETQYF. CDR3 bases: TGTGCCAGCAGCAAACAGGGGCACCAAGAGACCCAGTACTTC. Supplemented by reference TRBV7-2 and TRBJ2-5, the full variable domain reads GAGVSQSPSNKVTEKGKDVELRCDPISGHTALYWYRQSLGQGLEFLIYFQGNSAPDKSGLPSDRFSAERTGGSVSTLTIQRTQQEDSAVYLCASSKQGHQETQYFGPGTRLLVL.

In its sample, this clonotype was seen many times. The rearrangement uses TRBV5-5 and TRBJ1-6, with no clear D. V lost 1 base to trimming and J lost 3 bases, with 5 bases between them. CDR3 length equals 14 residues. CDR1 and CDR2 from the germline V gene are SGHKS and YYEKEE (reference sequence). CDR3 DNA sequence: TGTGCCAGCAGCTTGAACATCTATAATTCACCCCTCCACTTT. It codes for CASSLNIYNSPLHF.

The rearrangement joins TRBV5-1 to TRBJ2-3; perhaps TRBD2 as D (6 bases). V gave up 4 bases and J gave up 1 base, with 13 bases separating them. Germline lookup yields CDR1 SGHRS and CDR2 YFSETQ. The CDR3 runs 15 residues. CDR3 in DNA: TGCGCCAGCAGCCTGGACTACCCCGGCACAGATACGCAGTATTTT. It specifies CASSLDYPGTDTQYF.

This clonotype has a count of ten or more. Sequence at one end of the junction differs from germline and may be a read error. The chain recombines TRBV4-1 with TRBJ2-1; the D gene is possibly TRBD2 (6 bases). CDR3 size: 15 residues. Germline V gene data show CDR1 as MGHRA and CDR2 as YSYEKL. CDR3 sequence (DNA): TGTGCCAGCAGCCCGACTAGTGCGTCCTACAATGAGCAGTTCTTC. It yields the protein CASSPTSASYNEQFF.

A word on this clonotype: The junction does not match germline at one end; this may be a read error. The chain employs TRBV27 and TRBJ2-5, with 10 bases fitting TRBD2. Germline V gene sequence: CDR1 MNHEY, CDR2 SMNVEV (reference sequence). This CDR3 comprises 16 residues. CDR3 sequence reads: CVSSLVPAGGRETQYF. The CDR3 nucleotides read TGTGTCAGCAGTTTAGTCCCAGCGGGGGGGCGAGAGACCCAGTACTTC.

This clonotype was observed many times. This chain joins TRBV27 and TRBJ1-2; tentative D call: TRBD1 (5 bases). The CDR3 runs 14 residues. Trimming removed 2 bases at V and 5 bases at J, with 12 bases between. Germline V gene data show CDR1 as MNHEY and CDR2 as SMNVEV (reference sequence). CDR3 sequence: CASSLRAGIYGYTF. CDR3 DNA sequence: TGTGCCAGCAGTTTAAGGGCAGGGATTTATGGCTACACCTTC.

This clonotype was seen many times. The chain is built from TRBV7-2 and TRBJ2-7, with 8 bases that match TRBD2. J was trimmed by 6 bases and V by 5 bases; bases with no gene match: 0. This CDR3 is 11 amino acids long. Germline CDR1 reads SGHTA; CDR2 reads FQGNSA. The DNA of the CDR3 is TGTGCCAGCAGCCGGGGGGGCGAGCAGTACTTC. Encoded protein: CASSRGGEQYF.

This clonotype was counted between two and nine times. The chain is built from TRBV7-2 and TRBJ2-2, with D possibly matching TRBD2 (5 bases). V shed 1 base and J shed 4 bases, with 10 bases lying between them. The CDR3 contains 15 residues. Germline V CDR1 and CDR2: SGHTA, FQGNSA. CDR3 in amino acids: CASSLVGVGTGELFF. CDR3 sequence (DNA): TGTGCCAGCAGCTTAGTCGGGGTCGGCACCGGGGAGCTGTTTTTT.

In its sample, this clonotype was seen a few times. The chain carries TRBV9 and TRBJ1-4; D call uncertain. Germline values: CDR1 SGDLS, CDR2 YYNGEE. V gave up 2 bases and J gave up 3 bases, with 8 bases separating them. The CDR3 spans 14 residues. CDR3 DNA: TGTGCCAGCAGCGTTTGGGCTTCTAATGAAAAACTGTTTTTT. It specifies CASSVWASNEKLFF.

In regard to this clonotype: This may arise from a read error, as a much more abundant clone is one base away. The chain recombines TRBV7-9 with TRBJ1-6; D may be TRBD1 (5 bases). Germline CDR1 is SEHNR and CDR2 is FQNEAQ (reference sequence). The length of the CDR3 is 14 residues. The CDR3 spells CASSLSLEGPPPHF. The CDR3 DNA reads TGTGCCAGCAGCTTAAGTTTGGAGGGGCCACCCCCCCACTTT.

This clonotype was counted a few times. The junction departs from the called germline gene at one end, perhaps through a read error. The chain's CDR3 is CASTLVWGQGETLYF. The CDR3 DNA follows: TGTGCCAGCACCCTAGTTTGGGGACAGGGAGAGACCCTGTACTTC. V usage is TRBV7-2 and J usage is TRBJ2-5; 9 bases map to TRBD1. Germline V gene data show CDR1 as SGHTA and CDR2 as FQGNSA. The CDR3 consists of 15 residues.

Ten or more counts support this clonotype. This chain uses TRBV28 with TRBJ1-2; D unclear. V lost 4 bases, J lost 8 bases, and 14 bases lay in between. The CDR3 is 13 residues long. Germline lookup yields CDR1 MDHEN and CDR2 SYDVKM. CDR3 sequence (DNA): TGTGCCAGCAGTTCGAAGATCCCAGTAGGCTACACCTTC. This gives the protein CASSSKIPVGYTF.

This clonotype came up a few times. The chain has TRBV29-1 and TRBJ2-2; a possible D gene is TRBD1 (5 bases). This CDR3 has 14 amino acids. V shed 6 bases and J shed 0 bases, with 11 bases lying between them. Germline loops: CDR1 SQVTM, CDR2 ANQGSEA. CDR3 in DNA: TGCAGCGTCGCCAGGGAAACGAACACCGGGGAGCTGTTTTTT. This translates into CSVARETNTGELFF.